This T cell receptor (beta chain) was obtained from a study of Ad26.COV2.S vaccination and SARS-CoV-2 variants. The overall study: Donor joined the COV1001 Ad26.COV2.S trial arm. Donor got 5x10^10 or 1x10^11 viral particles of Ad26.COV2.S.

TCRdb's copy holds only in-frame clones and misses some; the assay was immunoSEQ multiplex PCR. The profile shows a few hundred thousand clones, roughly 90% of them singletons. With 6 bases removed from V and 6 bases from J, the gap between germline ends came to 11 bases. The CDR3 length is 12 residues. The germline CDR1 and CDR2 sequences are SNHLY and FYNNEI. General study findings and limits: There was a possibility that the TCR breadth and depth analyses underestimated total T cell responses. Relative to placebo recipients, vaccine recipients exhibited elevated spike-specific TCR breadth.

Treatment described: roughly 20 received Ad26.COV2.S at low or high dose, single or two shots; several received placebo; per-sample allocation not given. Samples came from day 63 after the first vaccine or placebo injection. This clone came up a few times. Its antigen is unknown. The sequenced sample was peripheral blood, obtained in a trial of Ad26.COV2.S vaccine versus placebo. The V call is TRBV2, the J call TRBJ1-2; D remains ambiguous. This receptor was identified in a person aged 18-60 years who received the Ad26.COV2.S COVID-19 vaccine or a placebo. The CDR3 sequence: CASRKEADGYTF. As DNA, the CDR3 is TGTGCCAGCAGGAAAGAAGCAGATGGCTACACCTTC.